This is a list of T cell receptor beta chains from one sample in a study of T cell responses to AZD1222 COVID-19 vaccine. Here immunoSEQ multiplex PCR was the method, and the copy in TCRdb shows in-frame clones only, minus some. The sample shows some 110,000 clones, 90% to 95% of them seen only once. This sample comprised peripheral blood, obtained on day 0 of AZD1222 vaccination. These receptors all stem from an adult in good health. Each CDR3 is given with its conserved first and last residue. A D gene is named only where the DNA matches it firmly. The listing skips clone size in some rows; elsewhere it reads once, few, many or a size class.

J | V | size | D | CDR3
TRBJ2-1 | TRBV27 | NA | NA | CASSLRGSPYNEQFF
TRBJ1-4 | TRBV15 | NA | TRBD1 | CATSSPGTGVEKLFF
TRBJ1-1 | TRBV7-9 | NA | NA | CASSPPRGSMNTEAFF
TRBJ2-1 | TRBV3-1/TRBV3-2 | few | TRBD2 | CASSQDPREDEQFF
TRBJ1-5 | TRBV6-5 | few | NA | CARGDVLRRQPQHF
TRBJ1-5 | TRBV18 | NA | NA | CASSRDSGNQPQHF
TRBJ1-2 | TRBV12-3/TRBV12-4 | NA | NA | CATVEGYNYGYTF
TRBJ1-5 | TRBV19 | NA | NA | CASRTGRSNQPQHF
TRBJ2-2 | TRBV11-2 | NA | NA | CASSFGTLNTGELFF
TRBJ2-7 | TRBV5-1 | NA | TRBD1 | CASSSTGEYEQYF
TRBJ2-7 | TRBV27 | few | TRBD1 | CASRQGKGTYEQYF
TRBJ1-4 | TRBV19 | NA | NA | CASSYGVMNEKLFF
TRBJ1-2 | TRBV20-1 | few | NA | CTVGGPRGYTF
TRBJ1-2 | TRBV4-1 | NA | NA | CASSQDPRSNYGYTF
TRBJ1-5 | TRBV29-1 | NA | NA | CSHLRASPNQPQHF
TRBJ1-1 | TRBV15 | once | NA | CATSRDRVQAEAFF
TRBJ2-7 | TRBV2 | NA | NA | CAGGTFHSYEQYF
TRBJ1-1 | TRBV5-8 | NA | TRBD1 | CASSHTGTGEAFF
TRBJ1-2 | TRBV5-8 | NA | TRBD1 | CASSAIDRVYYGYTF
TRBJ1-1 | TRBV27 | once | TRBD1 | CASSYNRGVTEAFF
TRBJ1-2 | TRBV15 | NA | NA | CATSRAGVLGYGYTF
TRBJ2-7 | TRBV4-2 | NA | NA | CASSQDSTIEQYF
TRBJ2-2 | TRBV10-1 | NA | NA | CASSGDSQNTGELFF
TRBJ1-6 | TRBV28 | NA | TRBD1 | CASSRTGASSYNSPLHF
TRBJ2-2 | TRBV4-2 | NA | TRBD2 | CASSQDKLAVTGELFF
TRBJ2-7 | TRBV5-6 | NA | NA | CASSLLDYEQYF
TRBJ2-7 | TRBV20-1 | NA | NA | CSASLTGLGEQYF
TRBJ1-2 | TRBV6-5 | few | NA | CASSSNSDSYYGYTF
TRBJ2-7 | TRBV15 | NA | TRBD1 | CATSKGQGAREQYF
TRBJ2-3 | TRBV3-1/TRBV3-2 | once | NA | CASSPKAEYTDTQYF
TRBJ2-2 | TRBV9 | NA | TRBD2 | CASSAGTSGSYTGELFF
TRBJ2-7 | TRBV13 | NA | NA | CASSLGLAAVAYF
TRBJ1-4 | TRBV19 | NA | NA | CASSMGVATNEKLFF
TRBJ2-1 | TRBV7-9 | once | NA | CAGRDFLYNEQFF
TRBJ2-7 | TRBV28 | NA | NA | CASSLAMTTYEQYF
TRBJ2-1 | TRBV27 | once | TRBD2 | CASGLAGTLYNEQFF
TRBJ2-7 | TRBV19 | NA | TRBD2 | CASSTGLEIEQYF
TRBJ2-1 | TRBV3-1/TRBV3-2 | NA | NA | CASSQGSGPQEQFF
TRBJ2-5 | TRBV7-2 | NA | NA | CASSLDEGETQYF
TRBJ1-5 | TRBV28 | NA | NA | CASSFGVSQTQHF
TRBJ2-3 | TRBV5-1 | NA | NA | CASSLVGQGADTQYF
TRBJ1-5 | TRBV5-1 | NA | TRBD1 | CASSLRTGRGQPQHF
TRBJ2-1 | TRBV28 | NA | NA | CASSKDSSYNEQFF
TRBJ2-3 | TRBV5-1 | NA | TRBD2 | CASVKAGGLRDTQYF
TRBJ1-1 | TRBV7-9 | NA | NA | CASSFGLRGRDTEAFF
TRBJ1-5 | TRBV19 | NA | NA | CASSIVSQINNQPQHF
TRBJ1-1 | TRBV11-3 | NA | NA | CASSLRGVSTEAFF
TRBJ1-6 | TRBV7-9 | NA | NA | CASSSQGNNSPLHF